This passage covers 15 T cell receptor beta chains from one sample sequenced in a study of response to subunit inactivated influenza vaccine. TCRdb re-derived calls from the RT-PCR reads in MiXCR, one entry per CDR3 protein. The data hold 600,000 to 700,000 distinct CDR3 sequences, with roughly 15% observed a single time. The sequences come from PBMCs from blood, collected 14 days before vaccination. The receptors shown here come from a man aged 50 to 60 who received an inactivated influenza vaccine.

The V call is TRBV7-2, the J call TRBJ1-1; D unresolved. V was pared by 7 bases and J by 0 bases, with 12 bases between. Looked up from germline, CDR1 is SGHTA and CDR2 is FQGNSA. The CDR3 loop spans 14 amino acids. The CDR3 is CASTEPGMNTEAFF. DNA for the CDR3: TGTGCCAGCACCGAACCCGGAATGAACACTGAAGCTTTCTTT.

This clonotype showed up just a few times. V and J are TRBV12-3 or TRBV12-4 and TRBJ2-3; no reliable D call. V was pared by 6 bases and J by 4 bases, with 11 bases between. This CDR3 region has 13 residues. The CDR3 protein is CASRVKVSDTQYF. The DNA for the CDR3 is TGTGCCAGCAGAGTTAAGGTTTCAGATACGCAGTATTTT.

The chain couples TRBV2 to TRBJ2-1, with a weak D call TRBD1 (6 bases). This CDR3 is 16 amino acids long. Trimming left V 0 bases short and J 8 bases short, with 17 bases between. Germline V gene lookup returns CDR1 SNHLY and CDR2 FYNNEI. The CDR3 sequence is CASSEAYRDRGYEQFF. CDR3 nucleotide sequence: TGTGCCAGCAGTGAAGCCTACAGGGACCGGGGCTATGAGCAGTTCTTC.

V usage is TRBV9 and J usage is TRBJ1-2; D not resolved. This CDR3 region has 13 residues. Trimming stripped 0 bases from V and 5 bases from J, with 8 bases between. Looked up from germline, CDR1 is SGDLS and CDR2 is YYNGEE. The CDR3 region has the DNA TGTGCCAGCAGCGTAGTGGCGGGGTATGGCTACACCTTC. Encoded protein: CASSVVAGYGYTF.

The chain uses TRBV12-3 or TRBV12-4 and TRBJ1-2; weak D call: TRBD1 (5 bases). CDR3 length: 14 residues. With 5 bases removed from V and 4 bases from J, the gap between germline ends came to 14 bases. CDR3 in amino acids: CASSPMGTVYGYTF. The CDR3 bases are TGTGCCAGCAGTCCCATGGGGACCGTCTATGGCTACACCTTC.

In DNA form, the CDR3 reads TGCGCCAGCAGCCTTGGGGTAACATCCTACAATGAGCAGTTCTTC. This gives the protein CASSLGVTSYNEQFF. The rearrangement uses TRBV4-3 and TRBJ2-1; D is uncertain. The length of the CDR3 is 15 residues. Germline V gene sequence: CDR1 LGHNA, CDR2 YSLEER. With 4 bases removed from V and 1 base from J, the gap between germline ends came to 11 bases.

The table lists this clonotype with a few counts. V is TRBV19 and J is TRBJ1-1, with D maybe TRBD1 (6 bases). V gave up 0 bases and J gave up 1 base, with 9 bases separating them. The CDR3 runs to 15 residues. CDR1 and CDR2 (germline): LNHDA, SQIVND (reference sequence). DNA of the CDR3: TGTGCCAGTAGTATAGAGGCCAGGGGGAACACTGAAGCTTTCTTT. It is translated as CASSIEARGNTEAFF.

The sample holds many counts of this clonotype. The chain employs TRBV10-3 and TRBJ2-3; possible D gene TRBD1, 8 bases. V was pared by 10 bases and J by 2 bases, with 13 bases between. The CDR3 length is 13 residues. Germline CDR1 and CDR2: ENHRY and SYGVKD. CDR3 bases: TGTGCCAACAGGGGGGGGTACACAGATACGCAGTATTTT. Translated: CANRGGYTDTQYF.

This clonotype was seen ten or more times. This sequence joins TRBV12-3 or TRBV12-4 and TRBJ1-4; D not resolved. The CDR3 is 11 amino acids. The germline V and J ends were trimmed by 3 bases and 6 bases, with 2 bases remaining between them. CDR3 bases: TGTGCCAGCAGTTTGTATGAAAAACTGTTTTTT. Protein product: CASSLYEKLFF.

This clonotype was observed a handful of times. Here the CDR3 DNA reads TGTGCCAGCGCCCCTTTCGGGGGAACCAACTATGGCTACACCTTC. Translation: CASAPFGGTNYGYTF. The rearrangement links TRBV6-2 or TRBV6-3 to TRBJ1-2; D may be TRBD1 (5 bases). The CDR3 length is 15 residues. From germline, CDR1 is MNHEY and CDR2 SVGEGT. Trimming shortened V by 8 bases and J by 2 bases, and 18 bases separated the two germline ends.

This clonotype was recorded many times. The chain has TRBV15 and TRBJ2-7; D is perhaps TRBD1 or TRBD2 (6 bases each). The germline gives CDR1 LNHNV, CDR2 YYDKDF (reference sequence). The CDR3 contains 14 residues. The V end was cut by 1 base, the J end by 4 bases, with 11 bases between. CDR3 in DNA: TGTGCCACCAGCAGAGTCGGGGGCGGTTACGAGCAGTACTTC. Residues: CATSRVGGGYEQYF.

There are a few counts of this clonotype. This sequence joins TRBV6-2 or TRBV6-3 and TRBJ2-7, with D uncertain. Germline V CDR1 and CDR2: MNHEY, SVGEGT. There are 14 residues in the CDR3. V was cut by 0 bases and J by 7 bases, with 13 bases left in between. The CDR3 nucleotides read TGTGCCAGCAGTTACTCGAGTTCCTTACTGGAGCAGTACTTC. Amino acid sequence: CASSYSSSLLEQYF.

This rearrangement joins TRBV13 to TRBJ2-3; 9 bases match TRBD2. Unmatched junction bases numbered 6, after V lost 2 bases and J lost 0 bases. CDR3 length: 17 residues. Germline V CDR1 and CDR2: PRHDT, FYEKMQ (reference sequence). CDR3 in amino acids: CASSLSWRGGSTDTQYF. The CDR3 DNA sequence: TGTGCCAGCAGCTTAAGTTGGCGGGGGGGGAGCACAGATACGCAGTATTTT.

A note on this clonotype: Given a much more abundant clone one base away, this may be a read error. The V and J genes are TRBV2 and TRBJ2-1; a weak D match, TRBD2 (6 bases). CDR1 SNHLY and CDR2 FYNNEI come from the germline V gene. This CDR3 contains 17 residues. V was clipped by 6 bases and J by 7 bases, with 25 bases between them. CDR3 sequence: CASRPLVEGRRKNEQFF. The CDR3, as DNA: TGTGCCAGCAGACCCTTGGTGGAGGGTCGTCGGAAAAATGAGCAGTTCTTC.

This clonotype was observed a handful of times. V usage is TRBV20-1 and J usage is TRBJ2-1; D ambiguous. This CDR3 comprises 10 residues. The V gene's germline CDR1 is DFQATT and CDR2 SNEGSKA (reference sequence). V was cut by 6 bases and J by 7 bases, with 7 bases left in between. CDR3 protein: CSANENEQFF. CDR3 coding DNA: TGCAGTGCGAACGAAAATGAGCAGTTCTTC.